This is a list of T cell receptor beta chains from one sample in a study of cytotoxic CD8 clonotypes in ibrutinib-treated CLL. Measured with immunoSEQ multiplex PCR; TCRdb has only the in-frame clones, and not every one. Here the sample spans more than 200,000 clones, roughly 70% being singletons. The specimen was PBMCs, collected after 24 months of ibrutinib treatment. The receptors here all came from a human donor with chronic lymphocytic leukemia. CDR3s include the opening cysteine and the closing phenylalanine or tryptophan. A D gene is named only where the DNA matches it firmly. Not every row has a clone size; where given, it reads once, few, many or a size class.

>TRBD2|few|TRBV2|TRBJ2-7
TGTGCCAGCAGTCCCGGGACTAGCGGGAGCCACGAGCAGTACTTC
CASSPGTSGSHEQYF
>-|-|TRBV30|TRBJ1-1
TGTGCCTGGAGTGTTTGGGGCAACACTGAAGCTTTCTTT
CAWSVWGNTEAFF
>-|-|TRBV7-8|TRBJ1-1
TGTGCCAGCAGCTTAGCGACCGCATTGGCTTTCTTT
CASSLATALAFF
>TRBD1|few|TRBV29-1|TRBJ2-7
TGCAGCGCCTCCGGACAGGGGGTTAGGTACGAGCAGTACTTC
CSASGQGVRYEQYF
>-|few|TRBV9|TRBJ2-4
TGTGCCAGCAGCGTAGAGGGCAGGGGAGGCAACATTCAGTACTTC
CASSVEGRGGNIQYF
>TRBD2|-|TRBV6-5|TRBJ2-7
TGTGCCAGCAGTTACTCGACTAGCGGGAAACACGAGCAGTACTTC
CASSYSTSGKHEQYF
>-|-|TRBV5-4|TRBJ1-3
TGTGCCAGCAGCTTGGGCGACTCCGGAAACACCATATATTTT
CASSLGDSGNTIYF
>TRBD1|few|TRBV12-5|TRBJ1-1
TGTGCTAGTGGGACTGGTGGGACAGCGAACACTGAAGCTTTCTTT
CASGTGGTANTEAFF
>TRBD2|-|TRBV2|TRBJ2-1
TGTGCCAGCAGGACTAGCGGATACAATGAGCAGTTCTTC
CASRTSGYNEQFF
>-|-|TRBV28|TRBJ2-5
TGTGCCAGCAGTTTGGGGGCCGAGTGGGCGGGTGGAGAGGAGACCCAGTACTTC
CASSLGAEWAGGEETQYF
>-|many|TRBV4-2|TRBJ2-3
TGTGCCAGCAGTCCCGGTGCGGGGAGCACAGATACGCAGTATTTT
CASSPGAGSTDTQYF
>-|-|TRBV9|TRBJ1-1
TGTGCCAGCAGCCCCACTCCAGAGACCACTGAAGCTTTCTTT
CASSPTPETTEAFF
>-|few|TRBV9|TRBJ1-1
TGTGCCAGCAGCGTAGGTTCAGGGAACACTGAAGCTTTCTTT
CASSVGSGNTEAFF
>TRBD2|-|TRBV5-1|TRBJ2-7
TGCGCCAGCAGCCGGACTAGCGGGAGTTTCGGCTACGAGCAGTACTTC
CASSRTSGSFGYEQYF
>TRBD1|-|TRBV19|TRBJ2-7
TGTGCCAGTAGTACCCCCGGGACAGCAAATGGCGAGCAGTACTTC
CASSTPGTANGEQYF
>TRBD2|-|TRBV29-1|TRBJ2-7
TGCAGCGTTGAAGATGTGGGGCTAGCGGGAGGTGTGTACGAGCAGTACTTC
CSVEDVGLAGGVYEQYF
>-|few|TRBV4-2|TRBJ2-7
TGTGCCAGCAGCCATGGGGTGAACTCCTACGAGCAGTACTTC
CASSHGVNSYEQYF
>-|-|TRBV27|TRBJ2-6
TGTGCCAGCAGTTTATCGATCGTGGGGCCGGCCAACGTCCTGACTTTC
CASSLSIVGPANVLTF
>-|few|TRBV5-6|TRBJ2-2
TGTGCCAGCAGCCTGGCTTTACGAGAGCTGTTTTTT
CASSLALRELFF
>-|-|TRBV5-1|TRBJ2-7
TGCGCCAGCAGCTTGGCCCGGGCGACAGGACTATATACCTACGAGCAGTACTTC
CASSLARATGLYTYEQYF